This TCR beta chain was observed in a study of Graves' ophthalmopathy and Graves' hyperthyroidism. General study results and limits: Blood also carried most expanded thyroid clonotypes exceeding 0.001 frequency.

CDR3 size: 15 residues. Germline CDR1 and CDR2: ENHRY and SYGVKD. With a duration under 3 months, ophthalmopathy in the donors showed moderate-to-severe activity, CAS ≥3 and NOSPECS ≥4. Other autoimmune diseases, uncontrolled infections, pregnancy or lactation excluded patients from enrollment. Out of about 10 ml of fresh peripheral blood, PBMCs were obtained. In regard to this clonotype: The antigen remains undetermined. A junction boundary mismatches the germline segment, possibly from a read error.

Amplified material comprised TCR beta CDR3 regions derived from RNA transcripts. HTBI-primed RT-PCR formed the first round, and a multiplex PCR formed the second. TCRdb processed the multiplex PCR reads anew with MiXCR; each CDR3 protein has one entry. The sample consists of about 230,000 distinct CDR3 sequences, around 50% of them appearing once. The chain employs TRBV10-3 and TRBJ2-7; D gene uncertain. The sample was peripheral blood. This TCR derives from an adult man with Graves' ophthalmopathy. The CDR3 reads CASSYHSGISYEQYF. The CDR3 region has the DNA TGTGCCAGCAGTTACCACTCAGGTATTTCCTACGAGCAGTACTTC.